This T cell receptor beta chain was observed in a study of cytomegalovirus exposure and HLA in healthy donors. Points from the study as a whole: According to an earlier analysis, most TCR beta V segments yielded productive rearrangements about 90% or about 30% of the time. As a later analysis revealed, most CMV-associated TCR beta chains appeared HLA-restricted. Per a later analysis, HLA-associated TCR beta chains showed more clonal expansion than other, equally common TCR beta chains.

About this clone itself: What it binds is unknown.

The PCR had 60 Vbeta and 13 Jbeta primers. Generated by immunoSEQ multiplex PCR, the TCRdb table keeps only in-frame clones and is missing some. The sample's table shows 100,000 to 150,000 clones. CDR3 length equals 13 residues. The V segment lost 7 bases and the J segment 5 bases; nucleotides outside the gene matches: 5. CDR1 is MNHNS and CDR2 is SASEGT in the germline V gene. The sample was PBMCs. The source is a woman aged 40 to 50 in good health and CMV-seronegative. The V call is TRBV6-1, the J call TRBJ1-1; 9 bases are shared with TRBD1. The DNA for the CDR3 is TGTGCCAGCACTCCCGACAGGGGGACTGAAGCTTTCTTT. It specifies CASTPDRGTEAFF.